The clone carrying this TCR beta chain has at least ten counts. The data were taken from a study of Graves' ophthalmopathy and Graves' hyperthyroidism. The authors amplified TCR beta CDR3 regions, and they did so from RNA transcripts for repertoire sequencing. HTBI-primed first-round RT-PCR preceded second-round multiplex PCR. Via MiXCR, TCRdb re-called the multiplex PCR reads, giving one row per CDR3 protein. The table has 360,000 or so distinct CDR3 sequences, around 18% seen once. Germline CDR1 reads MDHEN; CDR2 reads SYDVKM. This CDR3 has 14 residues. Trimming pared 8 bases from V and 0 bases from J, leaving 11 bases between.

The source material was peripheral blood. The V and J genes are TRBV28 and TRBJ2-4; a weak D match, TRBD2 (5 bases). This receptor was obtained from a woman aged 18-29 years with Graves' ophthalmopathy. Written as DNA, the CDR3 is TGTGCCAGCCTTGGAGGAGTAGCCAAAAACATTCAGTACTTC. Translation gives CASLGGVAKNIQYF.